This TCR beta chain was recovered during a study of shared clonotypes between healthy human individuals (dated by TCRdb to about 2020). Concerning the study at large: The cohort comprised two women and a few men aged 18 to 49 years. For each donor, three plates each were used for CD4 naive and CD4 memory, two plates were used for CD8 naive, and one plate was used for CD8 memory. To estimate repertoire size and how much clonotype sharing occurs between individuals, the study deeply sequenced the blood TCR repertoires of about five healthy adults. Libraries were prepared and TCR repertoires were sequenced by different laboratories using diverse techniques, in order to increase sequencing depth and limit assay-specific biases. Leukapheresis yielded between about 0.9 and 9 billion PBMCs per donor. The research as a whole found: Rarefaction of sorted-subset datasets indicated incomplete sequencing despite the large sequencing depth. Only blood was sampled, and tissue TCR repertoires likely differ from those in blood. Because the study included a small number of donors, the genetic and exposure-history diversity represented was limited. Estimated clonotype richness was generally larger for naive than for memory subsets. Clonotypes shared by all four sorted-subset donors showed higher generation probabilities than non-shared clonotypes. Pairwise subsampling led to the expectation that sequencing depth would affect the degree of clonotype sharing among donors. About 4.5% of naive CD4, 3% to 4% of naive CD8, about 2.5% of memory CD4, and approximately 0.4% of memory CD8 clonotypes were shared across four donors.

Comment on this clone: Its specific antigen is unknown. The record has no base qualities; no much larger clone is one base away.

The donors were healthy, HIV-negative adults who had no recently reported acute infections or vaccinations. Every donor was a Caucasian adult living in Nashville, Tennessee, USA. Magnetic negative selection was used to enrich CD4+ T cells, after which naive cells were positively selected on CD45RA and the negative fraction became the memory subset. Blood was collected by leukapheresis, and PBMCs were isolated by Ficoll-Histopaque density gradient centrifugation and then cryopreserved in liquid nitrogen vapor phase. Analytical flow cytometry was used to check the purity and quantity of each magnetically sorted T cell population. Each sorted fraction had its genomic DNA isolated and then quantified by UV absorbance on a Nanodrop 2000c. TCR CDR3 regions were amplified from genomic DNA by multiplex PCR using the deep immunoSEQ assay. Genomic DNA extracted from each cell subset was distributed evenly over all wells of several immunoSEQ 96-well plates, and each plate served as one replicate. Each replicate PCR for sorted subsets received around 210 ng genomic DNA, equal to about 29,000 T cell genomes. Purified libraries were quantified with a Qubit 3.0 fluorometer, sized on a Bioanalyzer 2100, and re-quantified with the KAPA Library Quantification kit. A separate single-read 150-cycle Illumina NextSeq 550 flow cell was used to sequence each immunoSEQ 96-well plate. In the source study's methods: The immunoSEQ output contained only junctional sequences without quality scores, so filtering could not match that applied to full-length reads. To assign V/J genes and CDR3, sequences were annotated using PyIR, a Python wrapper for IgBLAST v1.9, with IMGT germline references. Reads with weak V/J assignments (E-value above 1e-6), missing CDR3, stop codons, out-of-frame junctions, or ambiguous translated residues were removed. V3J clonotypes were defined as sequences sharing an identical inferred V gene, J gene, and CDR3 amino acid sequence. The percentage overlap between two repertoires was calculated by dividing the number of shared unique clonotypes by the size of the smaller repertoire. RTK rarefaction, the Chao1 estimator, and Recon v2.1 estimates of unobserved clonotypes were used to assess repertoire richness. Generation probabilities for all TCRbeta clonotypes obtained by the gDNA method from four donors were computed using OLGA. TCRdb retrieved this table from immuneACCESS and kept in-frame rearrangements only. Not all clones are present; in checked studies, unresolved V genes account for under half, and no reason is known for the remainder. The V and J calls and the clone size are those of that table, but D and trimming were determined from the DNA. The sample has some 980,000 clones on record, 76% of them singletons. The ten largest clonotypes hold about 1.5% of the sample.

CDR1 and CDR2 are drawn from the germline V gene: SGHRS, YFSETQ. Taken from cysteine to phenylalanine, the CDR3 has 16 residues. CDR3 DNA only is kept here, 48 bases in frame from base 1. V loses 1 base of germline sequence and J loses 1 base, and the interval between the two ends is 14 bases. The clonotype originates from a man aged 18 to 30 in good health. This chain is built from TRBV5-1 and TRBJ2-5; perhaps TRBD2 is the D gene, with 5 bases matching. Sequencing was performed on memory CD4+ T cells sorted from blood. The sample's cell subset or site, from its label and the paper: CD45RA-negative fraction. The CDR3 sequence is CASSLSVGSSQETQYF. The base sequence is TGCGCCAGCAGCTTGTCCGTAGGGAGCAGCCAAGAGACCCAGTACTTC.